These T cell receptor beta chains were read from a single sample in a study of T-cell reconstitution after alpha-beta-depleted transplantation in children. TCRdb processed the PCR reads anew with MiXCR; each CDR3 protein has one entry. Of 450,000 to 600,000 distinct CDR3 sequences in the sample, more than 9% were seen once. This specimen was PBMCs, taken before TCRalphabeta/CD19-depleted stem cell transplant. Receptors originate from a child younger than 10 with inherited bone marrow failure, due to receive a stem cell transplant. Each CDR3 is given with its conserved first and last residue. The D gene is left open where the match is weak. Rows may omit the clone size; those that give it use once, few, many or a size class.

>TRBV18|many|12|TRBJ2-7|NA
CASSPNPYEQYF
TGTGCCAGCTCACCTAACCCCTACGAGCAGTACTTC
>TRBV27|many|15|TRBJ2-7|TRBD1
CASSFLGAGGYEQYF
TGTGCCAGCAGTTTTCTGGGCGCAGGGGGCTACGAGCAGTACTTC
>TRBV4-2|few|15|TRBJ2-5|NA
CASSPGGGSQETQYF
TGTGCCAGCAGCCCAGGTGGCGGAAGCCAAGAGACCCAGTACTTC
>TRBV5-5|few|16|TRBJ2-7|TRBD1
CASSFPADRGSYEQYF
TGTGCCAGCAGCTTTCCAGCGGACAGGGGCTCCTACGAGCAGTACTTC
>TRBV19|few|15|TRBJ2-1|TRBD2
CASSISGSGGDEQFF
TGTGCCAGTAGTATAAGCGGGAGTGGGGGCGATGAGCAGTTCTTC
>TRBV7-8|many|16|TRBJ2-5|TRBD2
CASSRPGTSFIETQYF
TGTGCCAGCAGCAGACCGGGGACTAGCTTTATAGAGACCCAGTACTTC
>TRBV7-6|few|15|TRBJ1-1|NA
CASSLASGEGTEAFF
TGTGCCAGCAGCTTAGCTTCGGGAGAGGGTACTGAAGCTTTCTTT
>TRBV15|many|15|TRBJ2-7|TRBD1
CATSGRQGPPYEQYF
TGTGCCACCAGCGGCCGACAGGGGCCTCCCTACGAGCAGTACTTC
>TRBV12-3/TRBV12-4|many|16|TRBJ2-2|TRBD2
CASSSGLAGGTGELFF
TGTGCCAGCAGTTCGGGACTAGCGGGAGGCACCGGGGAGCTGTTTTTT
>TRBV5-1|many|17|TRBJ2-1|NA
CASRGGLAKGPYNEQFF
TGCGCCAGCAGGGGGGGTCTAGCCAAAGGCCCCTACAATGAGCAGTTCTTC
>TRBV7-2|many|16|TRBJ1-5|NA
CASSPGFFGGNQPQHF
TGTGCCAGCAGCCCAGGGTTCTTCGGGGGCAATCAGCCCCAGCATTTT
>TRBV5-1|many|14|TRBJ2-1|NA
CASSLRTGRNEQFF
TGCGCCAGCAGCTTACGCACAGGCCGCAATGAGCAGTTCTTC
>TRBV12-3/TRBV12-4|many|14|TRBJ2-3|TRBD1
CASSDTGEEDTQYF
TGTGCCAGCAGCGACACAGGGGAAGAGGATACGCAGTATTTT
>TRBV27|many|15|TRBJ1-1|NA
CASSLFRGLNTEAFF
TGTGCCAGCAGTTTATTTCGGGGATTGAACACTGAAGCTTTCTTT
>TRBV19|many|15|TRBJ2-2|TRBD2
CASSTSGRYSGELFF
TGTGCCAGTAGTACTAGCGGGAGGTATTCCGGGGAGCTGTTTTTT
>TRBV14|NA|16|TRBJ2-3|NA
CASSPLEYQSTDTQYF
TGTGCCAGCAGCCCCCTGGAATATCAAAGCACAGATACGCAGTATTTT
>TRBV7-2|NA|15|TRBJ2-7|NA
CASSLSLSGVHEQYF
TGTGCCAGCAGCTTATCCCTCTCAGGGGTACACGAGCAGTACTTC
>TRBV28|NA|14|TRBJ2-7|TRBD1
CASIPGQVSYEQYF
TGTGCCAGCATCCCAGGACAGGTCTCCTACGAGCAGTACTTC
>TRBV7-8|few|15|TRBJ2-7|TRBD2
CASSLDIAGAYEQYF
TGTGCCAGCAGCTTAGATATAGCGGGAGCCTACGAGCAGTACTTC
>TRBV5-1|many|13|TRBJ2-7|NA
CASSLDGFGEQYF
TGCGCCAGCAGCTTGGACGGGTTTGGCGAGCAGTACTTC
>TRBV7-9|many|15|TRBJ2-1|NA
CASSFPGTSYNEQFF
TGTGCCAGCAGCTTCCCGGGCACCTCCTACAATGAGCAGTTCTTC
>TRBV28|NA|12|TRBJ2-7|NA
CASSRTDYEQYF
TGTGCCAGCAGTCGCACAGATTACGAGCAGTACTTC
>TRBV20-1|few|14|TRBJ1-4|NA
CSARDRRTAEKLFF
TGCAGTGCTAGAGATAGAAGGACGGCAGAAAAACTGTTTTTT
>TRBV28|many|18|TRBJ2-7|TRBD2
CASSLSPVILAGAYEQYF
TGTGCCAGCAGTTTATCCCCCGTTATACTAGCGGGAGCCTACGAGCAGTACTTC
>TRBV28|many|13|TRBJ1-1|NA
CASTAGEETEAFF
TGTGCCAGCACCGCTGGGGAGGAGACTGAAGCTTTCTTT